This T cell receptor beta chain was sequenced for a study of T cells in Graves' hyperthyroidism and ophthalmopathy. Study outcomes and limitations: Blood also carried most thyroid clonotypes expanded above 0.001.

Of note for this clonotype: As yet, its antigen is unknown.

Amplified TCR beta CDR3 regions derived from RNA transcripts. A first-round RT-PCR of the TCR CDR3 used the HTBI primer set. TCRdb reprocessed the multiplex PCR reads with MiXCR, giving one entry per CDR3 protein. Of around 420,000 distinct CDR3 sequences in the sample, roughly 13% are singletons; the top ten hold approximately 5.8%. The CDR3 has 16 residues. The junction had 3 bases not matched to a gene; V was cut back by 4 bases and J by 1 base. Germline CDR1 and CDR2: SGHDT and YYEEEE. The sequencing sample was made of blood. This TCR came from a woman under 30 with Graves' hyperthyroidism. V and J are TRBV5-6 and TRBJ2-5, with 14 nucleotides matching TRBD2. For the CDR3, the DNA is TGTGCCAGCAGCCGGGGACTAGCGGGAGTCCAAGAGACCCAGTACTTC. Its protein is CASSRGLAGVQETQYF.